This T cell receptor (beta chain) was found in a study of T cell responses to AZD1222 COVID-19 vaccine. Across the study: Recipients boosted at about 4 weeks or about 12 weeks are pooled.

Study conclusions and caveats: Repertoire sampling was restricted to post-peak T cell response timepoints.

Sequenced by immunoSEQ multiplex PCR; TCRdb stores in-frame clones only, minus some. The data show 90,000 to 120,000 clones, around 90% seen once. Concerning this clone itself: No antigen is known for it.

Germline V gene sequence: CDR1 MRHNA, CDR2 SNTAGT. The CDR3 spans 13 residues. V lost 0 bases and J lost 9, with 9 bases in between. The chain has TRBV6-4 and TRBJ2-1; no firm D call. The sample was peripheral blood, taken on day 0 of AZD1222 vaccination. The TCR comes from an adult in good health. The CDR3 spells CASSDSFGAEQFF. The DNA of the CDR3 is TGTGCCAGCAGTGACTCTTTTGGAGCTGAGCAGTTCTTC.